This T cell receptor beta chain was documented in a study of cytomegalovirus exposure and HLA in healthy donors. Turning to this clone: As yet, its antigen is unknown.

General study results and limits: Sequencing likely generated an artifact that appeared as a cluster of highly shared sequence variants.

The study ran its PCR with 60 Vbeta and 13 Jbeta primers. The data were produced by immunoSEQ multiplex PCR, yet TCRdb's version contains in-frame clones alone and is incomplete. The repertoire consists of about 150,000 clones, with about 85% occurring once and the leading ten covering approximately 1.3%. The sample taken for sequencing was PBMCs. The source of this sequence is a man between 45 and 60 years old in good health and CMV-seropositive.

The CDR3 region has the DNA TGTGCCAGCAGTTTACACAGCACCACAGATACGCAGTATTTT. This codes for CASSLHSTTDTQYF. The gene calls are TRBV28 and TRBJ2-3; D unresolved. Germline CDR1 MDHEN, CDR2 SYDVKM. The CDR3 sequence is 14 residues long. V lost 2 bases to trimming and J lost 2 bases, with 8 bases between them.